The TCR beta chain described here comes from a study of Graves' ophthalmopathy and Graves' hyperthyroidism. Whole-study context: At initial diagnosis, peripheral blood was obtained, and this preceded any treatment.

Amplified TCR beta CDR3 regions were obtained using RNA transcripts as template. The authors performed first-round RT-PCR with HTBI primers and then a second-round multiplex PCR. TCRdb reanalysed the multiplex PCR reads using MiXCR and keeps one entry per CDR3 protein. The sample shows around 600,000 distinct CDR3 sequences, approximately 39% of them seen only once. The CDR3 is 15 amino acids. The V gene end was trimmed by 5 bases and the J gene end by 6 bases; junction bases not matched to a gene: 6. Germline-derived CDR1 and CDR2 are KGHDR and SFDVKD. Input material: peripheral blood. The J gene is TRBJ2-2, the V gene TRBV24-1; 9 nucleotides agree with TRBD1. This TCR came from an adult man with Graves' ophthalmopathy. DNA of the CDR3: TGTGCCACCAGTGCGGCACAGGGGGCTGCCGGGGAGCTGTTTTTT. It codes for CATSAAQGAAGELFF.